The 15 T cell receptor beta chains below come from one sample, sequenced in a study of blood T cell repertoires in COVID-19 (dated by TCRdb to about 2020). Libraries were prepared through the immunoSEQ multiplex PCR assay. The immuneACCESS repertoire file appears here via TCRdb, limited to in-frame rearrangements. These files lack a portion of the clones; in checked studies, under half of the deficit traces to unresolved V genes, and the cause of the others is not known. The sample profile shows some 31,000 clones; 90% of them were found once. The ten largest clones represent around 1% of the sample. What was sequenced was peripheral blood. Receptors originate from a man between 65 and 85 years old with active or convalescent COVID-19.

The CDR3 region has the DNA TGTGCCAGTAGTATAGGGCGGACTGAAGCTTTCTTT. This translates into CASSIGRTEAFF. This chain connects TRBV19 to TRBJ1-1; D is uncertain. With 1 base removed from V and 5 bases from J, the gap between germline ends came to 5 bases. The CDR3 totals 12 residues. CDR1 is LNHDA, CDR2 SQIVND, per germline (reference sequence). The complete variable domain, with remaining parts taken from reference TRBV19 and TRBJ1-1, reads DGGITQSPKYLFRKEGQNVTLSCEQNLNHDAMYWYRQDPGQGLRLIYYSQIVNDFQKGDIAEGYSVSREKKESFPLTVTSAQKNPTAFYLCASSIGRTEAFFGQGTRLTVV.

The chain joins TRBV30 to TRBJ2-1, with TRBD2 identical over 9 bases. With V trimmed by 4 bases and J by 12 bases, 19 bases remained unmatched. CDR3 size: 16 residues. In germline, CDR1 is GTSNPN, CDR2 SVGIG (reference sequence). CDR3 in DNA: TGTGCCTGGACCCCGCCCCCCTATGGCAGCGGGGGGCCGCAGTTCTTC. This encodes CAWTPPPYGSGGPQFF.

The chain uses TRBV19 and TRBJ2-1; 7 nucleotides agree with TRBD2. J lost 8 bases, V lost 5 bases, and 9 bases had no gene match. Germline lookup yields CDR1 LNHDA and CDR2 SQIVND (reference sequence). The CDR3 consists of 14 residues. The CDR3 region is CASSVSRELYEQFF. CDR3 nucleotide sequence: TGTGCCAGTAGTGTTTCGCGGGAGCTCTATGAGCAGTTCTTC.

The V and J genes are TRBV5-1 and TRBJ1-1; no clear D gene. The germline gives CDR1 SGHRS, CDR2 YFSETQ. V was shortened by 2 bases and J by 0 bases, with 14 bases between the two germline ends. This CDR3 is built from 16 residues. This chain's CDR3 is CASSLNAAGLNTEAFF. CDR3 nucleotide sequence: TGCGCCAGCAGCTTAAACGCCGCGGGCTTGAACACTGAAGCTTTCTTT.

V gene TRBV4-1 combines with J gene TRBJ1-2, with TRBD1 identical over 9 bases. The germline V gene has CDR1 MGHRA and CDR2 YSYEKL. Unmatched junction bases numbered 12, after V lost 2 bases and J lost 5 bases. The CDR3 is made up of 17 amino acids. The CDR3 DNA reads as TGCGCCAGCAGCCAACGGCACGGGACAGGGTTTAAGTATGGCTACACCTTC. It translates to CASSQRHGTGFKYGYTF.

This chain links TRBV5-1 with TRBJ1-1; possible D gene TRBD1, 5 bases. In germline, CDR1 is SGHRS, CDR2 YFSETQ. This CDR3 comprises 15 residues. V was pared by 0 bases and J by 0 bases, with 9 bases between. The chain's CDR3 is CASSLGSGMNTEAFF. DNA of the CDR3: TGCGCCAGCAGCTTGGGTTCAGGGATGAACACTGAAGCTTTCTTT.

This chain connects TRBV5-1 to TRBJ2-3, with D perhaps TRBD2 (7 bases). CDR3 size: 14 residues. V was trimmed by 4 bases and J by 4 bases, leaving 13 bases between them. Germline CDR1 is SGHRS and CDR2 is YFSETQ. CDR3 sequence reads: CASSEGGPPDTQYF. The CDR3 nucleotides read TGCGCCAGCAGCGAGGGGGGGCCACCAGATACGCAGTATTTT.

V usage is TRBV4-3 and J usage is TRBJ1-5, with no clear D. There are 13 residues in the CDR3. Germline CDR1 reads LGHNA; CDR2 reads YSLEER. Trimming cost V 2 bases and J 7 bases, with 9 bases left between them. CDR3 in DNA: TGCGCCAGCAGCCAAACGGTCTGGCAGCCCCAGCATTTT. This gives the protein CASSQTVWQPQHF.

The rearrangement joins TRBV18 to TRBJ1-2; 7 bases match TRBD1. The CDR3 sequence is 15 residues long. V shed 3 bases and J 4 bases; nucleotides not matched to a gene: 8. The V gene's germline CDR1 is KGHSH and CDR2 LQKENI. CDR3 sequence (DNA): TGTGCCAGCTCACCGAGCACAGGGGAAGGCTATGGCTACACCTTC. Residues: CASSPSTGEGYGYTF. The whole variable domain, filled in from reference TRBV18 and TRBJ1-2, reads NAGVMQNPRHLVRRRGQEARLRCSPMKGHSHVYWYRQLPEEGLKFMVYLQKENIIDESGMPKERFSAEFPKEGPSILRIQQVVRGDSAAYFCASSPSTGEGYGYTFGSGTRLTVV.

This clone appeared a single time. V is TRBV2 and J is TRBJ1-2; D uncertain. The CDR3 length is 15 residues. Trimming cost V 0 bases and J 4 bases, with 12 bases left between them. The germline V gene encodes CDR1 SNHLY and CDR2 FYNNEI. CDR3 amino acids: CASSEAAQAVYGYTF. The DNA for the CDR3 is TGTGCCAGCAGTGAAGCGGCGCAGGCTGTCTATGGCTACACCTTC.

This clone was seen a handful of times. The V call is TRBV7-9, the J call TRBJ1-5, with 7 bases aligning to TRBD1. Germline CDR1 SEHNR, CDR2 FQNEAQ (reference sequence). The trim removed 7 bases at V and 7 bases at J, leaving 7 bases unmatched. This CDR3 is 13 amino acids long. The CDR3 region has the DNA TGTGCCAGCAACAGACAGGGTTCGCAGCCCCAGCATTTT. This gives the protein CASNRQGSQPQHF.

The rearrangement joins TRBV10-3 to TRBJ2-1, with a possible D match to TRBD2 (5 bases). Trimming took off 6 bases at V and 12 bases at J, with 15 bases between the two ends. The CDR3 totals 12 residues. The germline V gene has CDR1 ENHRY and CDR2 SYGVKD. The CDR3 region is CAIRPSGLGQFF. DNA for the CDR3: TGTGCCATCAGACCATCGGGGTTGGGGCAGTTCTTC.

The rearrangement joins TRBV9 to TRBJ1-6, with 7 bases lining up with TRBD1. The length of the CDR3 is 15 residues. The ends lost 2 bases at V and 4 bases at J; junction bases unmatched: 3. The germline V gene encodes CDR1 SGDLS and CDR2 YYNGEE. The CDR3, as DNA: TGTGCCAGCAGCGTGGGACAGTCTTATAATTCACCCCTCCACTTT. As protein: CASSVGQSYNSPLHF.

This clone occurred a few times. Written as DNA, the CDR3 is TGCGCCAGCAGCCAAGGGCCCAGGGTTGATACTGAAGCTTTCTTT. It codes for CASSQGPRVDTEAFF. The chain carries TRBV4-3 and TRBJ1-1; the D gene is possibly TRBD1 (5 bases). CDR1 and CDR2 (germline): LGHNA, YSLEER. Trimming took off 1 base at V and 5 bases at J, with 14 bases between the two ends. The CDR3 has 15 residues.

The V and J genes are TRBV2 and TRBJ1-5, with 8 bases that match TRBD1. With 6 bases clipped from V and 6 bases from J, the junction kept 4 bases outside the gene matches. The CDR3 has 13 residues. Germline assignment: CDR1 SNHLY and CDR2 FYNNEI. The CDR3 sequence is CASRGDRGQPQHF. The CDR3, as DNA: TGTGCCAGCAGGGGTGACAGGGGTCAGCCCCAGCATTTT.